The 15 T cell receptor beta chains below all came from one sample that was sequenced in a study of blood T cell repertoires in COVID-19. Sequenced by immunoSEQ multiplex PCR; TCRdb stores in-frame clones only, minus some. Of about 120,000 clones listed, roughly 83% are singletons. Sequences were obtained from peripheral blood. Receptors originate from a woman in her seventies with acute or convalescent COVID-19.

This rearrangement joins TRBV7-3 to TRBJ1-1; D possibly corresponds to TRBD1 (6 bases). The CDR3 is made up of 14 amino acids. V gave up 2 bases and J gave up 5 bases, with 12 bases separating them. Germline CDR1 is SGHTA and CDR2 is FQGTGA. The CDR3 spells CASSLAQGGTEAFF. In DNA, the CDR3 is TGTGCCAGCAGCTTAGCGCAAGGGGGAACTGAAGCTTTCTTT.

This clone was counted only a few times. The chain joins TRBV3-1 (or the pseudogene TRBV3-2) to TRBJ1-2; D uncertain. Germline CDR1 LGHDT, CDR2 YNNKEL (reference sequence). This CDR3 comprises 15 residues. Trimming took off 4 bases at V and 0 bases at J, with 12 bases between the two ends. The CDR3 sequence: CASSPNYPANYGYTF. CDR3 nucleotide sequence: TGTGCCAGCAGCCCGAACTATCCCGCTAACTATGGCTACACCTTC.

This chain connects TRBV2 to TRBJ2-1; maybe TRBD1 (5 bases). Trimming removed 8 bases from V and 6 bases from J, with 17 bases in between. The germline V gene encodes CDR1 SNHLY and CDR2 FYNNEI. The CDR3 runs to 14 residues. The CDR3 spells CASAKGPPPNEQFF. CDR3 in DNA: TGTGCCAGCGCGAAGGGGCCTCCCCCCAATGAGCAGTTCTTC.

The chain is built from TRBV19 and TRBJ1-2; tentatively, D is TRBD1 (6 bases). The CDR3 consists of 13 residues. V was trimmed by 6 bases and J by 4 bases, leaving 12 bases between them. The germline gives CDR1 LNHDA, CDR2 SQIVND (reference sequence). The DNA for the CDR3 is TGTGCCAGTAGACAGGGCCAAACCTATGGCTACACCTTC. Protein product: CASRQGQTYGYTF.

The rearrangement joins TRBV5-1 to TRBJ2-1; 11 bases fit TRBD2. The trim removed 5 bases at V and 2 bases at J, leaving 3 bases unmatched. Germline-derived CDR1 and CDR2 are SGHRS and YFSETQ. This CDR3 contains 15 residues. The CDR3 region is CASRPTSGAYNEQFF. The CDR3 DNA sequence: TGCGCCAGCAGGCCGACTAGCGGGGCCTACAATGAGCAGTTCTTC.

This clone showed up just once. The chain couples TRBV19 to TRBJ1-2; D perhaps matches TRBD1 (6 bases). CDR1 and CDR2 (germline): LNHDA, SQIVND (reference sequence). Trimming removed 3 bases at V and 8 bases at J, with 16 bases between. The CDR3 is made up of 14 amino acids. CDR3 residues: CASSIEVQGGGYTF. The CDR3 DNA is TGTGCCAGTAGTATCGAGGTACAGGGAGGGGGCTACACCTTC. Full variable domain (remainder filled in from reference TRBV19 and TRBJ1-2): DGGITQSPKYLFRKEGQNVTLSCEQNLNHDAMYWYRQDPGQGLRLIYYSQIVNDFQKGDIAEGYSVSREKKESFPLTVTSAQKNPTAFYLCASSIEVQGGGYTFGSGTRLTVV.

The rearrangement joins TRBV19 to TRBJ1-6, with D possibly being TRBD1 (6 bases). V was trimmed by 0 bases and J by 0 bases, leaving 9 bases between them. The CDR3 extends over 17 amino acids. Germline V CDR1 and CDR2: LNHDA, SQIVND (reference sequence). The CDR3 DNA follows: TGTGCCAGTAGTATAGAGTTGGACAGCTCCTATAATTCACCCCTCCACTTT. Translated: CASSIELDSSYNSPLHF.

CDR3 sequence: CASSLGRGAGELFF. The CDR3, as DNA: TGTGCCAGCAGCTTGGGCAGGGGGGCCGGGGAGCTGTTTTTT. The V gene is TRBV5-4, the J gene TRBJ2-2, with a tentative D call TRBD1 (7 bases). Per the germline V gene, CDR1 is SGHNT and CDR2 is YYREEE (reference sequence). Trimming left V 0 bases short and J 6 bases short, with 9 bases between. The CDR3 sequence is 14 residues long.

The V and J genes are TRBV24-1 and TRBJ2-7, with D perhaps TRBD1 (5 bases). Trimming removed 5 bases at V and 0 bases at J, with 7 bases between. This CDR3 comprises 13 residues. CDR1 and CDR2 from the germline V gene are KGHDR and SFDVKD. CDR3 sequence reads: CATSGQGSYEQYF. Written as DNA, the CDR3 is TGTGCCACCAGTGGGCAGGGCTCCTACGAGCAGTACTTC.

This clone appeared a few times. This sequence joins TRBV3-1 (or the pseudogene TRBV3-2) and TRBJ1-2; D remains unclear. This CDR3 spans 13 amino acids. V was trimmed by 4 bases and J by 8 bases, leaving 14 bases between them. Germline V gene sequence: CDR1 LGHDT, CDR2 YNNKEL (reference sequence). CDR3 amino acids: CASSPRRLRGYTF. In nucleotides, the CDR3 is TGTGCCAGCAGCCCTCGGCGACTAAGAGGCTACACCTTC.

V and J are TRBV9 and TRBJ2-6; D is unclear. Germline CDR1 reads SGDLS; CDR2 reads YYNGEE. Deletions cut 3 bases from V and 0 bases from J, with 10 bases between. CDR3 size: 16 residues. The CDR3 loop reads CASSADRVSGANVLTF. The CDR3 nucleotides read TGTGCCAGCAGCGCTGACCGGGTCTCTGGGGCCAACGTCCTGACTTTC. The full variable domain, its missing parts supplied by reference TRBV9 and TRBJ2-6, is DSGVTQTPKHLITATGQRVTLRCSPRSGDLSVYWYQQSLDQGLQFLIQYYNGEERAKGNILERFSAQQFPDLHSELNLSSLELGDSALYFCASSADRVSGANVLTFGAGSRLTVL.

This chain joins TRBV2 and TRBJ1-5; TRBD1 might be the D (5 bases). The length of the CDR3 is 14 residues. CDR1 and CDR2 (germline): SNHLY, FYNNEI. Trimming removed 7 bases at V and 7 bases at J, with 17 bases between. CDR3 nucleotide sequence: TGTGCCAGCACCTCGACCGGGACTGGACAGCCCCAGCATTTT. It yields the protein CASTSTGTGQPQHF.

This rearrangement joins TRBV6-5 to TRBJ2-1; 7 nucleotides line up with TRBD2. V dropped 5 bases and J dropped 6; count of bases not matched to a gene: 7. This CDR3 is 14 amino acids long. Germline V gene data show CDR1 as MNHEY and CDR2 as SVGAGI. CDR3 protein: CASSRTSEGNEQFF. The CDR3 coding sequence is TGTGCCAGCAGTCGGACTAGTGAGGGCAATGAGCAGTTCTTC.

The genes are TRBV2 and TRBJ1-2; possibly TRBD1 for D (6 bases). Looked up from germline, CDR1 is SNHLY and CDR2 is FYNNEI. The CDR3 has 13 residues. Trimming left V 2 bases short and J 8 bases short, with 12 bases between. As DNA, the CDR3 is TGTGCCAGCAGTGAAAACAGGGCATCCGGCTACACCTTC. The encoded protein is CASSENRASGYTF.

In its sample, this clone was seen a few times. The chain carries TRBV7-3 and TRBJ2-2; D unclear. V dropped 0 bases and J dropped 2 bases, with 4 bases sitting between them. The CDR3 runs 14 residues. Germline values: CDR1 SGHTA, CDR2 FQGTGA. The CDR3 nucleotides read TGTGCCAGCAGCTTAACGCGCAACACCGGGGAGCTGTTTTTT. It encodes CASSLTRNTGELFF.